Shown below are 26 T cell receptor beta chains from a single sample sequenced in a study of blood T cells in healthy people across ages. Through a sample-barcoded 5' primer and a J-beta primer mix, a second PCR was run for roughly 7 to 12 cycles. In TCRdb, the 5' RACE reads were re-called with MiXCR into one record per CDR3 protein. The sample shows 1 million or so distinct CDR3 sequences, about 23% of them seen only once. These records were also assigned to another study, of T cells of mothers and their children.

Source material: blood. The receptors stem from a girl under 10 years old in good health.

The chain has TRBV7-2 and TRBJ2-1, with TRBD2 matching over 7 bases. The germline V gene has CDR1 SGHTA and CDR2 FQGNSA. V gave up 5 bases and J gave up 5 bases; unmatched junction bases: 6. The CDR3 is made up of 14 amino acids. The CDR3, as DNA: TGTGCCAGCAGCCCCCAAAGCGGGAACAATGAGCAGTTCTTC. The encoded protein is CASSPQSGNNEQFF. The entire variable domain, with the rest obtained from reference TRBV7-2 and TRBJ2-1, is as follows: GAGVSQSPSNKVTEKGKDVELRCDPISGHTALYWYRQSLGQGLEFLIYFQGNSAPDKSGLPSDRFSAERTGGSVSTLTIQRTQQEDSAVYLCASSPQSGNNEQFFGPGTRLTVL.

The rearrangement joins TRBV7-3 to TRBJ2-3; 7 nucleotides agree with TRBD2. After removal of 2 bases from V and 1 base from J, the junction contained 6 bases not matched to a gene. Germline assignment: CDR1 SGHTA and CDR2 FQGTGA. This CDR3 region has 16 residues. The CDR3 region is CASSLGLAARTDTQYF. In nucleotides, the CDR3 is TGTGCCAGCAGCTTAGGGCTAGCGGCACGCACAGATACGCAGTATTTT.

Written as DNA, the CDR3 is TGCAGTGCTAGGGCCGGGGAGGTAGCGGGAGTTTTCACAGATACGCAGTATTTT. This codes for CSARAGEVAGVFTDTQYF. V gene TRBV20-1 combines with J gene TRBJ2-3; 9 bases are shared with TRBD2. V lost 3 bases, J lost 2 bases, and 15 bases stayed unmatched. Germline lookup yields CDR1 DFQATT and CDR2 SNEGSKA (reference sequence). The CDR3 has 18 amino acids.

The chain has TRBV29-1 and TRBJ2-1; no clear D gene. This CDR3 has 15 residues. Trimming removed 0 bases at V and 0 bases at J, with 9 bases between. Germline CDR1 reads SQVTM; CDR2 reads ANQGSEA. CDR3 nucleotide sequence: TGCAGCGTTGAAGAGGCCACCCCCTCCTACAATGAGCAGTTCTTC. Translated, it gives CSVEEATPSYNEQFF.

This chain links TRBV7-2 with TRBJ1-1; the match to TRBD1 covers 7 bases. J lost 5 bases, V lost 6 bases, and 9 bases had no gene match. Germline V lookup: CDR1 SGHTA, CDR2 FQGNSA. The CDR3 loop spans 14 amino acids. CDR3 sequence (DNA): TGTGCCAGCAGATCCGACAGGGTTAGAACTGAAGCTTTCTTT. The encoded protein is CASRSDRVRTEAFF.

The V call is TRBV7-9, the J call TRBJ1-2; 10 bases fit TRBD1. Germline trimming cut 3 bases from V and 9 bases from J; bases unmatched to any gene: 7. This CDR3 region has 14 residues. Germline CDR1 and CDR2: SEHNR and FQNEAQ (reference sequence). The DNA of the CDR3 is TGTGCCAGCAGCTTCCGGGACAGGGGCGATAGCTACACCTTC. Its translation: CASSFRDRGDSYTF.

The V and J genes are TRBV5-1 and TRBJ2-2; the D gene is possibly TRBD1 (6 bases). The CDR3 totals 15 residues. V dropped 4 bases and J dropped 6 bases, with 16 bases sitting between them. The germline V gene has CDR1 SGHRS and CDR2 YFSETQ. In DNA, the CDR3 is TGCGCCAGCAGCCTACCGGGACATCGATCCGGGGAGCTGTTTTTT. Translation: CASSLPGHRSGELFF.

This clonotype was found a few times. V is TRBV5-1 and J is TRBJ2-6; 7 nucleotides agree with TRBD1. Germline CDR1 and CDR2: SGHRS and YFSETQ. The CDR3 covers 16 residues. J gave up 1 base and V 7 bases, and 8 bases lay outside the gene matches. The CDR3 nucleotides are TGCGCCAGCGGGGACAGTGTTTTTTCTGGGGCCAACGTCCTGACTTTC. This sequence encodes CASGDSVFSGANVLTF.

This clonotype came up a few times. This rearrangement joins TRBV24-1 to TRBJ2-2; D is possibly TRBD1 or TRBD2 (5 bases each). The V gene lost 9 bases and the J gene lost 2 bases, with 9 bases spanning the gap. The CDR3 contains 13 residues. Germline CDR1 reads KGHDR; CDR2 reads SFDVKD. The CDR3 coding sequence is TGTGCCACCGGGGACGGCAACACCGGGGAGCTGTTTTTT. The encoded protein is CATGDGNTGELFF.

This clonotype was observed a few times. The genes are TRBV5-6 and TRBJ2-1; the D gene is possibly TRBD2 (5 bases). Deletions cut 0 bases from V and 8 bases from J, with 15 bases between. Germline CDR1 is SGHDT and CDR2 is YYEEEE. The CDR3 contains 15 residues. CDR3 amino acids: CASSLVVGVGDEQFF. The CDR3 DNA follows: TGTGCCAGCAGCTTGGTCGTGGGAGTAGGCGATGAGCAGTTCTTC.

CDR3 region: CASSSVATIYNEQFF. CDR3 bases: TGTGCCAGCAGCTCCGTAGCGACGATTTACAATGAGCAGTTCTTC. The genes are TRBV7-3 and TRBJ2-1; TRBD2 is a possible D gene (5 bases). This CDR3 contains 15 residues. CDR1 is SGHTA and CDR2 is FQGTGA in the germline V gene. Trimming took 4 bases from V and 4 from J, leaving 14 bases between them. The full variable domain, with the rest looked up from reference TRBV7-3 and TRBJ2-1, is GAGVSQTPSNKVTEKGKYVELRCDPISGHTALYWYRQSLGQGPEFLIYFQGTGAADDSGLPNDRFFAVRPEGSVSTLKIQRTERGDSAVYLCASSSVATIYNEQFFGPGTRLTVL.

The V and J genes are TRBV5-8 and TRBJ1-6, with D unclear. V was clipped by 4 bases and J by 7 bases, with 21 bases between them. The germline gives CDR1 SGHTS, CDR2 YDEGEE. The CDR3 totals 17 residues. CDR3 bases: TGTGCCAGCAGCCTGCTTACGGACCTTAATGGAAATTCACCCCTCCACTTT. Amino acid sequence: CASSLLTDLNGNSPLHF.

V gene TRBV9 combines with J gene TRBJ2-3; 9 bases line up with TRBD1. The length of the CDR3 is 16 residues. V shed 4 bases and J 0 bases; nucleotides not matched to a gene: 6. CDR1 and CDR2 from the germline V gene are SGDLS and YYNGEE. CDR3 amino acids: CASSPGTGLSTDTQYF. The CDR3 DNA sequence: TGTGCCAGCAGCCCCGGGACAGGGCTGAGCACAGATACGCAGTATTTT.

This clonotype was detected a few times. The V gene is TRBV3-1, the J gene TRBJ1-6; 7 bases line up with TRBD1. Unmatched junction bases numbered 9, after V lost 4 bases and J lost 0 bases. Germline CDR1 and CDR2: LGHDT and YNNKEL (reference sequence). The CDR3 runs 18 residues. CDR3 amino acids: CASSRTGTASSYNSPLHF. The CDR3 region has the DNA TGTGCCAGCAGCCGTACGGGGACAGCGAGCTCCTATAATTCACCCCTCCACTTT.

This clonotype was observed a few times. The chain employs TRBV6-5 and TRBJ1-5, with D unresolved. The CDR3 has 13 amino acids. With 2 bases removed from V and 7 bases from J, the gap between germline ends came to 9 bases. The germline CDR1 and CDR2 sequences are MNHEY and SVGAGI. The CDR3: CASSYRPEQPQHF. The CDR3 DNA sequence: TGTGCCAGCAGTTACCGGCCGGAGCAGCCCCAGCATTTT.

V gene TRBV7-9 combines with J gene TRBJ1-2; no definite D call. The V gene lost 5 bases and the J gene lost 4 bases, with 17 bases spanning the gap. The CDR3 has 15 residues. Germline CDR1 and CDR2: SEHNR and FQNEAQ (reference sequence). This chain's CDR3 is CASSPRTGNFYGYTF. In nucleotides, the CDR3 is TGTGCCAGCAGCCCTCGGACGGGTAACTTCTATGGCTACACCTTC.

This clonotype was seen more than once but under ten times. The V and J genes are TRBV29-1 and TRBJ2-3; tentatively, D is TRBD2 (6 bases). Germline V CDR1 and CDR2: SQVTM, ANQGSEA. V gave up 4 bases and J gave up 1 base, with 18 bases separating them. This CDR3 is 16 amino acids long. The CDR3 reads CSVATAAGKGTDTQYF. In DNA, the CDR3 is TGCAGCGTTGCGACAGCGGCGGGGAAGGGCACAGATACGCAGTATTTT.

The sample holds a few counts of this clonotype. CDR3: CASSLVGGLPDTQYF. The CDR3 DNA is TGTGCCAGCAGCTTAGTCGGGGGCCTTCCAGATACGCAGTATTTT. This chain uses TRBV7-2 with TRBJ2-3, with D possibly being TRBD1 or TRBD2 (6 bases each). CDR3 length: 15 residues. Trimming pared 1 base from V and 4 bases from J, leaving 12 bases between. The V gene's germline CDR1 is SGHTA and CDR2 FQGNSA.

The CDR3 here is CASSFRGPRETQYF. The CDR3 region has the DNA TGTGCCAGCAGCTTTAGGGGGCCGCGGGAGACCCAGTACTTC. This chain connects TRBV7-2 to TRBJ2-5, with 7 bases identical to TRBD1. Germline CDR1 reads SGHTA; CDR2 reads FQGNSA. The CDR3 has 14 amino acids. With 3 bases clipped from V and 5 bases from J, the junction kept 6 bases outside the gene matches.

This clonotype was seen more than once but under ten times. The chain is built from TRBV5-1 and TRBJ2-1, with D maybe TRBD1 (6 bases). The end of the DNA is better explained by TRBJ2-7, so the J call may be wrong. Germline loops: CDR1 SGHRS, CDR2 YFSETQ. The CDR3 loop spans 16 amino acids. CDR3 sequence: CASSLVGGGTSYEQYF. In DNA form, the CDR3 reads TGCGCCAGCAGCTTGGTAGGGGGTGGCACCTCCTACGAGCAGTACTTC.

The V and J genes are TRBV6-1 and TRBJ2-1, with TRBD2 matching 9 bases. The length of the CDR3 is 15 residues. Germline lookup yields CDR1 MNHNS and CDR2 SASEGT. V gave up 5 bases and J gave up 4 bases; unmatched junction bases: 6. In DNA form, the CDR3 reads TGTGCCAGCAGTATATTAGCGGGAGAATACAATGAGCAGTTCTTC. This translates into CASSILAGEYNEQFF.

The V gene is TRBV11-3, the J gene TRBJ1-5; D is unresolved. Trimming left V 0 bases short and J 9 bases short, with 6 bases between. CDR1 SGHNT and CDR2 YENEEA come from the germline V gene. The CDR3 has 12 amino acids. The CDR3 protein is CASSLEWGPQHF. CDR3 DNA sequence: TGTGCCAGCAGCTTAGAGTGGGGGCCCCAGCATTTT.

A note on this clonotype: An end of the junction does not agree with germline; a read error may underlie this. The genes are TRBV20-1 and TRBJ1-4, with D unresolved. This CDR3 region has 15 residues. Per germline, CDR1 DFQATT and CDR2 SNEGSKA (reference sequence). CDR3 region: CSARDMIGTNERLFF. In DNA, the CDR3 is TGCAGTGCTAGAGATATGATTGGAACTAATGAAAGACTGTTTTTT.

This clonotype has more than one count but fewer than ten. This chain links TRBV11-2 with TRBJ2-5; D perhaps matches TRBD2 (5 bases). Germline V CDR1 and CDR2: SGHAT, FQNNGV. With 0 bases removed from V and 0 bases from J, the gap between germline ends came to 11 bases. This CDR3 comprises 16 residues. CDR3 sequence: CASSLEGWRYQETQYF. The CDR3 DNA reads as TGTGCCAGCAGCTTAGAAGGGTGGAGGTACCAAGAGACCCAGTACTTC. Full variable domain (outside the CDR3, taken from reference TRBV11-2 and TRBJ2-5): EAGVAQSPRYKIIEKRQSVAFWCNPISGHATLYWYQQILGQGPKLLIQFQNNGVVDDSQLPKDRFSAERLKGVDSTLKIQPAKLEDSAVYLCASSLEGWRYQETQYFGPGTRLLVL.

The genes are TRBV12-5 and TRBJ2-5; 8 bases map to TRBD1. The CDR3 consists of 15 residues. CDR1 LGHNT and CDR2 FRNRAP come from the germline V gene. V shed 5 bases and J 5 bases; nucleotides not matched to a gene: 10. CDR3 protein: CASGTGQGTSETQYF. Written as DNA, the CDR3 is TGTGCTAGTGGTACCGGACAGGGAACGAGCGAGACCCAGTACTTC.

CDR3 amino acids: CASSQFFNTDTQYF. CDR3 in DNA: TGTGCCAGCAGCCAGTTCTTTAACACAGATACGCAGTATTTT. The V and J genes are TRBV4-2 and TRBJ2-3; D is undetermined. The ends were cut back, 3 bases at V and 2 bases at J, with 9 bases in the middle. Germline V gene lookup returns CDR1 LGHNA and CDR2 YNFKEQ. This CDR3 spans 14 amino acids.